This TCR beta chain was profiled in a study of vaccination effects on CD4 cells after COVID-19. Study summary: Before sequencing took place, the ViraFEST assay used viral peptide pools to expand antigen-specific CD4+ T cells.

In germline, CDR1 is MNHEY, CDR2 SVGAGI. This CDR3 contains 15 residues. Trimming pared 5 bases from V and 5 bases from J, leaving 19 bases between. About this clone itself: Its target is unknown.

The assay was immunoSEQ multiplex PCR, and TCRdb's table has in-frame clones only and misses some. Among around 30,000 clones listed, 70% to 80% were seen once. At the end of nine to ten days of culture, CD4+ T cells were isolated. Half the medium was replaced with IL-2 medium on days 3 and 7. Study-wide results and limits: At late timepoints after vaccination, vaccine- and infection-induced clones shrank markedly.

This receptor was taken from a human donor who received a COVID-19 vaccine. This chain connects TRBV6-5 to TRBJ2-7; the D gene is possibly TRBD2 (6 bases). Source: CD4+ T cells from PBMCs cultured without peptide, taken before COVID-19 vaccination. The CDR3 protein is CASSIISRGGNEQYF. CDR3 coding DNA: TGTGCCAGCAGTATAATTTCTAGAGGCGGGAACGAGCAGTACTTC.